The 3 T cell receptor beta chains presented below share a single source sample, sequenced in a study of shared clonotypes between healthy human individuals. The protocol was immunoSEQ multiplex PCR, while the TCRdb copy is restricted to in-frame clones and leaves out a portion. The sample carries under 850,000 clones, 55% to 75% recorded once. Sequenced: memory CD4+ T cells sorted from blood. As for subset: CD45RA-negative fraction. The receptors were sampled from a woman in her 30s in good health.

The chain combines TRBV19 with TRBJ1-5; D uncertain. CDR1 LNHDA and CDR2 SQIVND come from the germline V gene (reference sequence). The CDR3 extends over 14 amino acids. V lost 10 bases and J 2 bases, leaving 15 bases between the germline ends. The CDR3 protein is CATQHQRGNQPQHF. Written as DNA, the CDR3 is TGTGCCACCCAACACCAACGAGGCAATCAGCCCCAGCATTTT.

The chain joins TRBV27 to TRBJ1-1; D unresolved. Looked up from germline, CDR1 is MNHEY and CDR2 is SMNVEV (reference sequence). V was shortened by 6 bases and J by 2 bases, with 4 bases between the two germline ends. The CDR3 covers 11 residues. CDR3 sequence reads: CASRVNTEAFF. The CDR3 nucleotides are TGTGCCAGCAGGGTCAACACTGAAGCTTTCTTT.

The chain employs TRBV9 and TRBJ2-2; 11 nucleotides match TRBD2. Trimming cost V 2 bases and J 1 base; bases outside gene matches: 4. Looked up from germline, CDR1 is SGDLS and CDR2 is YYNGEE. The CDR3 consists of 17 residues. The CDR3 sequence is CASSVSGRVLNTGELFF. CDR3 nucleotide sequence: TGTGCCAGCAGCGTTAGCGGGAGGGTGCTGAACACCGGGGAGCTGTTTTTT.